The next 28 T cell receptor beta chains were all read from a single sample in a study of response to subunit inactivated influenza vaccine. TCRdb passed the RT-PCR reads through MiXCR, listing each CDR3 protein once. This sample yields about 480,000 distinct CDR3 sequences, of which 10% to 11% are seen a single time; approximately 12% belongs to the top ten. The sample in question was PBMCs from blood, obtained roughly 6 weeks after vaccination. These receptors all come from a man aged 50 to 60 who received an inactivated influenza vaccine.

The chain combines TRBV7-8 with TRBJ2-1, with D perhaps given as TRBD1 or TRBD2 (5 bases each). The germline V gene encodes CDR1 SGHVS and CDR2 FQNEAQ. The CDR3 is 13 amino acids. Trimming removed 5 bases from V and 8 bases from J, with 13 bases in between. In DNA form, the CDR3 reads TGTGCCAGCAGCACGGGACCCCGGGATGAGCAGTTCTTC. Residues: CASSTGPRDEQFF.

The CDR3 protein is CSVDGTGRNIQYF. CDR3 sequence (DNA): TGCAGCGTTGACGGGACAGGGCGAAACATTCAGTACTTC. V gene TRBV29-1 combines with J gene TRBJ2-4; the match to TRBD1 covers 9 bases. Trimming took 3 bases from V and 6 from J; bases not matched to a gene: 3. CDR1 SQVTM and CDR2 ANQGSEA come from the germline V gene. The CDR3 length is 13 residues.

V is TRBV21-1 and J is TRBJ2-1; TRBD2, as called in the table, went unchecked against the DNA. TRBV21-1 is a pseudogene locus. The CDR3 sequence is 18 residues long. CDR3 region: CASSKGILTSGNFDEQFF. Written as DNA, the CDR3 is TGTGCCAGCAGCAAAGGTATTTTGACTAGCGGGAATTTCGATGAGCAGTTCTTC.

The V and J genes are TRBV20-1 and TRBJ2-7, with a tentative D call TRBD2 (5 bases). The CDR3 loop spans 13 amino acids. The germline V gene has CDR1 DFQATT and CDR2 SNEGSKA (reference sequence). The V end lost 4 bases, the J end lost 2 bases, and 12 bases lay between the germline ends. In DNA form, the CDR3 reads TGCAGTGCTACCGGACTGGAAACCTACGAGCAGTACTTC. Its protein is CSATGLETYEQYF.

The rearrangement uses TRBV10-3 and TRBJ2-1; unclear D gene. Germline-derived CDR1 and CDR2 are ENHRY and SYGVKD. The CDR3 extends over 14 amino acids. With 2 bases removed from V and 5 bases from J, the gap between germline ends came to 10 bases. The CDR3 region is CAISEPLVNNEQFF. The CDR3 DNA sequence: TGTGCCATCAGTGAGCCCCTGGTAAACAATGAGCAGTTCTTC.

This clonotype turned up a few times. The chain joins TRBV28 to TRBJ2-7, with 9 bases lining up with TRBD1. V shed 7 bases, J shed 1 base, and the junction held 11 bases outside the gene matches. Germline V gives CDR1 MDHEN, CDR2 SYDVKM. The CDR3 has 16 residues. The CDR3 sequence: CASNSPWTGESYEQYF. CDR3 DNA sequence: TGTGCCAGCAACTCACCGTGGACAGGGGAGTCCTACGAGCAGTACTTC.

This clonotype occurred a few times. This sequence joins TRBV2 and TRBJ2-1; D is undetermined. Germline values: CDR1 SNHLY, CDR2 FYNNEI. V was shortened by 6 bases and J by 1 base, with 7 bases between the two germline ends. The CDR3 has 13 amino acids. CDR3 DNA sequence: TGTGCCAGCAGACAACAGTCCTACAATGAGCAGTTCTTC. As protein: CASRQQSYNEQFF.

There are a few counts of this clonotype. The chain is built from TRBV24-1 and TRBJ2-1; D may correspond to TRBD1 or TRBD2 (5 bases each). Germline lookup yields CDR1 KGHDR and CDR2 SFDVKD. V was trimmed by 5 bases and J by 6 bases, leaving 16 bases between them. The CDR3 has 15 amino acids. The CDR3 here is CATSAGLTRGNEQFF. The CDR3 DNA is TGTGCCACCAGTGCGGGGCTCACACGGGGCAATGAGCAGTTCTTC.

The CDR3: CASRRENRATGELFF. DNA of the CDR3: TGTGCCAGCAGAAGGGAAAACAGGGCTACCGGGGAGCTGTTTTTT. The chain has TRBV12-3 or TRBV12-4 and TRBJ2-2; the D gene is possibly TRBD1 (6 bases). This CDR3 has 15 amino acids. V lost 6 bases, J lost 5 bases, and 16 bases lay in between.

The rearrangement joins TRBV20-1 to TRBJ2-7; unclear D gene. The germline CDR1 and CDR2 sequences are DFQATT and SNEGSKA (reference sequence). Deletions cut 5 bases from V and 0 bases from J, with 14 bases between. The CDR3 spans 14 residues. The CDR3 protein is CSADATESSYEQYF. CDR3 sequence (DNA): TGCAGTGCTGATGCGACCGAGAGCTCCTACGAGCAGTACTTC.

Only a few counts were recorded for this clonotype. V gene TRBV20-1 combines with J gene TRBJ2-1; 8 positions agree with TRBD2. The CDR3 runs 15 residues. Germline trimming cut 0 bases from V and 4 bases from J; bases unmatched to any gene: 5. From germline, CDR1 is DFQATT and CDR2 SNEGSKA (reference sequence). In nucleotides, the CDR3 is TGCAGTGCTAGAGATCCGACGGGGGGGTACAATGAGCAGTTCTTC. This gives the protein CSARDPTGGYNEQFF.

This clonotype was seen a handful of times. The genes are TRBV24-1 and TRBJ2-1, with D uncertain. Germline CDR1 is KGHDR and CDR2 is SFDVKD. V lost 0 bases and J lost 1, with 15 bases in between. CDR3 length: 18 amino acids. The CDR3, as DNA: TGTGCCACCAGTGATTTGAACCCCTCTAGTCCTTCCTACAATGAGCAGTTCTTC. This sequence encodes CATSDLNPSSPSYNEQFF.

Many counts were recorded for this clonotype. The chain has TRBV12-3 or TRBV12-4 and TRBJ2-7; 9 bases fit TRBD1. The CDR3 spans 15 residues. With V trimmed by 5 bases and J by 3 bases, 8 bases remained unmatched. The chain's CDR3 is CASSKIGQGHYEQYF. CDR3 DNA: TGTGCCAGCAGTAAAATCGGACAGGGGCACTACGAGCAGTACTTC.

This clonotype came up many times. The chain employs TRBV29-1 and TRBJ2-2, with unresolved D. Trimming removed 5 bases at V and 6 bases at J, with 7 bases between. The CDR3 loop spans 11 amino acids. Germline V gives CDR1 SQVTM, CDR2 ANQGSEA. The CDR3: CSVYQSGELFF. The CDR3 DNA reads TGCAGCGTTTACCAATCCGGGGAGCTGTTTTTT.

V gene TRBV20-1 combines with J gene TRBJ2-5, with 10 bases fitting TRBD1. Germline assignment: CDR1 DFQATT and CDR2 SNEGSKA (reference sequence). The CDR3 extends over 14 amino acids. Losses at the gene ends were 1 base for V and 4 bases for J; bases not matched to a gene: 3. The CDR3 protein is CSARGTGGSETQYF. The CDR3 nucleotides read TGCAGTGCTAGAGGGACAGGGGGTTCAGAGACCCAGTACTTC.

This rearrangement joins TRBV12-3 or TRBV12-4 to TRBJ2-1; TRBD2 aligns across 9 bases. The CDR3 is made up of 15 amino acids. V was pared by 7 bases and J by 0 bases, with 4 bases of the junction left unmatched. The CDR3 region has the DNA TGTGCCAGCATCCATAGCGGGAGCTCCTACAATGAGCAGTTCTTC. Translated: CASIHSGSSYNEQFF.

This clonotype has more than one count but fewer than ten. CDR3 DNA sequence: TGCGCCAGTCGAACCGGGACTAGCGAAAAGCAGTTCTTC. This encodes CASRTGTSEKQFF. The chain carries TRBV5-1 and TRBJ2-1; TRBD2 matches 10 bases. Germline V lookup: CDR1 SGHRS, CDR2 YFSETQ. This CDR3 spans 13 amino acids. Germline trimming cut 8 bases from V and 11 bases from J; bases unmatched to any gene: 10.

This clonotype was counted ten times or more. This sequence joins TRBV7-9 and TRBJ2-7; TRBD2 agrees at 7 bases. Germline V CDR1 and CDR2: SEHNR, FQNEAQ (reference sequence). The CDR3 spans 14 residues. With 3 bases clipped from V and 1 base from J, the junction kept 3 bases outside the gene matches. The CDR3 DNA is TGTGCCAGCAGCTTCGGCGGGAGATCCTACGAGCAGTACTTC. It yields the protein CASSFGGRSYEQYF.

This clonotype was seen only a few times. The chain has TRBV6-2 or TRBV6-3 and TRBJ1-4; D gene uncertain. Germline V lookup: CDR1 MNHEY, CDR2 SVGEGT. The CDR3 is made up of 15 amino acids. The V and J ends lost 6 bases and 7 bases respectively, with 18 bases between them. CDR3 nucleotide sequence: TGTGCCAGCAGCAATGCAAGGCGCGACGGTGAAAAACTGTTTTTT. Translated, it gives CASSNARRDGEKLFF.

This clonotype occurred a few times. The chain carries TRBV27 and TRBJ1-1; 8 nucleotides line up with TRBD1. From germline, CDR1 is MNHEY and CDR2 SMNVEV (reference sequence). The ends lost 5 bases at V and 2 bases at J; junction bases unmatched: 10. This CDR3 spans 16 amino acids. The CDR3, as DNA: TGTGCCAGCAGTCCTCTTGCCGGGACAGGCAACACTGAAGCTTTCTTT. Translated, it gives CASSPLAGTGNTEAFF.

This chain links TRBV6-1 with TRBJ1-2, with a weak D call TRBD1 (5 bases). The CDR3 covers 12 residues. In germline, CDR1 is MNHNS, CDR2 SASEGT. V dropped 6 bases and J dropped 4 bases, with 9 bases sitting between them. Here the CDR3 reads CASSRDVYGYTF. The CDR3 nucleotides read TGTGCCAGCAGCCGGGACGTCTATGGCTACACCTTC.

This clonotype was recorded at least ten times. CDR3 bases: TGTGCCAGCAGTTTGATGCGGGTGAACACCGGGGAGCTGTTTTTT. As protein: CASSLMRVNTGELFF. V usage is TRBV27 and J usage is TRBJ2-2, with D perhaps TRBD2 (5 bases). V lost 3 bases and J lost 1, with 9 bases in between. CDR1 is MNHEY, CDR2 SMNVEV, per germline (reference sequence). This CDR3 is built from 15 residues.

This clonotype was detected many times. The CDR3 DNA reads as TGCGCCAGCAGCCAAGACAACAAAGGGGAAAAACTGTTTTTT. Translation gives CASSQDNKGEKLFF. The genes are TRBV5-1 and TRBJ1-4; D gene uncertain. The CDR3 is 14 residues long. V was shortened by 4 bases and J by 8 bases, with 15 bases between the two germline ends. Germline lookup yields CDR1 SGHRS and CDR2 YFSETQ.

This clonotype was observed a few times. The chain recombines TRBV9 with TRBJ2-1; 9 positions match TRBD2. CDR3 length: 16 amino acids. The J segment lost 3 bases and the V segment lost 0 bases, leaving 4 bases of the junction unmatched. Germline V gives CDR1 SGDLS, CDR2 YYNGEE. CDR3 bases: TGTGCCAGCAGCGTAGGAGCTAGCGGGGTCTACAATGAGCAGTTCTTC. The encoded protein is CASSVGASGVYNEQFF.

This clonotype was picked up a small number of times. This chain connects TRBV5-1 to TRBJ2-2; 9 nucleotides line up with TRBD1. The CDR3 runs 14 residues. Trimming took 3 bases from V and 5 from J; bases not matched to a gene: 2. CDR1 is SGHRS and CDR2 is YFSETQ in the germline V gene. The CDR3 region is CASSWDRETGELFF. DNA for the CDR3: TGCGCCAGCAGCTGGGACAGGGAAACCGGGGAGCTGTTTTTT.

The chain recombines TRBV28 with TRBJ2-7; TRBD2 might be the D (6 bases). In germline, CDR1 is MDHEN, CDR2 SYDVKM. Trimming cost V 6 bases and J 2 bases, with 29 bases left between them. This CDR3 spans 19 amino acids. The CDR3 nucleotides read TGTGCCAGCAGCCTCCGGGTGGGGAGGTCCTATCCCAGACCCTACGAGCAGTACTTC. Translating it yields CASSLRVGRSYPRPYEQYF.

This clonotype was seen ten or more times. The CDR3 protein is CASSSPKTLTSGLSYEQYF. CDR3 in DNA: TGTGCCAGCAGTTCTCCGAAAACTCTGACTAGCGGATTATCCTACGAGCAGTACTTC. The chain employs TRBV7-6 and TRBJ2-7; TRBD2 aligns across 9 bases. J lost 1 base, V lost 6 bases, and 19 bases had no gene match. The CDR3 has 19 residues. CDR1 and CDR2 from the germline V gene are SGHVS and FNYEAQ.

This clonotype was seen only a few times. For the CDR3, the DNA is TGCAGTACCGGGACAGGGGGCGCGGGCGGGGAGCTGTTTTTT. Translated: CSTGTGGAGGELFF. The rearrangement joins TRBV20-1 to TRBJ2-2; 12 bases agree with TRBD1. Germline V gene lookup returns CDR1 DFQATT and CDR2 SNEGSKA (reference sequence). The V segment lost 8 bases and the J segment 7 bases; nucleotides outside the gene matches: 8. CDR3 size: 14 residues.